The 18 T cell receptor beta chains below come from one sample, sequenced in a study of identical twins. MiXCR was run by TCRdb on the 5' RACE reads, yielding one entry per CDR3 protein. The table lists 300,000 to 350,000 distinct CDR3 sequences, 9% to 15% of them singletons. These data were likewise used in another study, on yellow fever vaccine responses in identical twins.

Sequenced: CD8+ T cells sorted from blood. These TCRs come from a woman between 18 and 29 years old in good health.

The gene calls are TRBV6-2 or TRBV6-3 and TRBJ2-1; TRBD2 aligns across 12 bases. With 7 bases clipped from V and 0 bases from J, the junction kept 16 bases outside the gene matches. The CDR3 has 20 residues. The germline V gene has CDR1 MNHEY and CDR2 SVGEGT. The CDR3 coding sequence is TGTGCCAGCACCCTCTCGGTGATCCTGACTAGCGGGAGCTCCTACAATGAGCAGTTCTTC. Its translation: CASTLSVILTSGSSYNEQFF.

This clonotype occurred a few times. This rearrangement joins TRBV6-6 to TRBJ2-7; D is possibly TRBD2 (5 bases). Germline values: CDR1 MNHNY, CDR2 SVGAGI (reference sequence). The CDR3 has 13 amino acids. V lost 5 bases and J lost 5, with 13 bases in between. CDR3 in DNA: TGTGCCAGCAGTGCTCGGGATTTCAACGAGCAGTACGTC. Translating gives CASSARDFNEQYV.

This clonotype was observed many times. V usage is TRBV7-2 and J usage is TRBJ2-7; D is unresolved. This CDR3 is built from 13 residues. V lost 2 bases and J 3 bases, leaving 8 bases between the germline ends. Germline values: CDR1 SGHTA, CDR2 FQGNSA. The CDR3 region has the DNA TGTGCCAGCAGCTTAAACACCTACTACGAGCAGTACTTC. Residues: CASSLNTYYEQYF.

V gene TRBV20-1 combines with J gene TRBJ2-1; TRBD2 matches 11 bases. The CDR3 runs to 15 residues. Germline CDR1 is DFQATT and CDR2 is SNEGSKA (reference sequence). With V trimmed by 3 bases and J by 3 bases, 4 bases remained unmatched. In DNA, the CDR3 is TGCAGTGCTAGGACCGGGACTAGCGGCTACAATGAGCAGTTCTTC. The encoded protein is CSARTGTSGYNEQFF.

This clonotype was detected a few times. The CDR3 spells CASSPPPARYFF. The CDR3 DNA sequence: TGTGCCAGCAGCCCCCCGCCGGCTCGATATTTCTTT. The genes are TRBV7-9 and TRBJ1-1, with no clear D. Between the trimmed V and J ends, which lost 5 bases and 13 bases, there was a span of 17 bases. The germline gives CDR1 SEHNR, CDR2 FQNEAQ (reference sequence). CDR3 size: 12 residues.

The chain uses TRBV10-3 and TRBJ2-7, with 8 positions matching TRBD2. J was trimmed by 3 bases and V by 2 bases; bases with no gene match: 3. The CDR3 loop spans 14 amino acids. CDR1 and CDR2 (germline): ENHRY, SYGVKD. CDR3 sequence (DNA): TGTGCCATCAGTGAGGCCGGGGGGGTCTACGAGCAGTACGTC. It translates to CAISEAGGVYEQYV.

The J gene is TRBJ1-1, the V gene TRBV11-1; 7 nucleotides align to TRBD1. V shed 4 bases, J shed 0 bases, and the junction held 14 bases outside the gene matches. This CDR3 contains 18 residues. The germline gives CDR1 SGHAT, CDR2 FQDESV (reference sequence). CDR3 in amino acids: CASSSNSGQNFLNTEAFF. In DNA, the CDR3 is TGTGCCAGCAGCTCGAATTCGGGACAGAACTTCCTGAACACTGAAGCTTTCTTT.

This clonotype has more than one count but fewer than ten. The chain recombines TRBV14 with TRBJ2-5; D gene uncertain. V gave up 4 bases and J gave up 1 base, with 13 bases separating them. The CDR3 is made up of 15 amino acids. CDR1 is SGHDN, CDR2 FVKESK, per germline. The CDR3 loop reads CASSRRLGFQETQYF. The DNA for the CDR3 is TGTGCCAGCAGCCGTAGGCTGGGGTTCCAAGAGACCCAGTACTTC.

This clonotype was observed a few times. The rearrangement joins TRBV20-1 to TRBJ2-5, with TRBD1 matching 9 bases. Germline V gives CDR1 DFQATT, CDR2 SNEGSKA (reference sequence). V dropped 3 bases and J dropped 3; count of bases not matched to a gene: 8. The CDR3 extends over 15 amino acids. This CDR3 reads CSASRGQGLKETQYF. For the CDR3, the DNA is TGCAGTGCTAGTCGTGGACAGGGGTTAAAAGAGACCCAGTACTTC.

The chain is built from TRBV21-1 and TRBJ2-3. TRBV21-1 is marked as a pseudogene. The CDR3 loop spans 12 amino acids. CDR3 in DNA: TGTGCCAGCAGCAACAGCGCAGATACGCAGTATTTT. This gives the protein CASSNSADTQYF.

A remark on this clonotype: Its ends do not fully match the called genes, so a read error is possible. This sequence joins TRBV9 and TRBJ1-1; D gene uncertain. Germline CDR1 is SGDLS and CDR2 is YYNGEE. The CDR3 runs 11 residues. For the CDR3, the DNA is TGTGCCAGCAGCGTAGAATCCCGGATTGCATTT. Protein sequence: CASSVESRIAF.

This clonotype has ten or more counts. The rearrangement links TRBV4-1 to TRBJ2-6; possible D gene TRBD1, 6 bases. The CDR3 is 16 residues long. V gave up 4 bases and J gave up 0 bases, with 10 bases separating them. Germline V gene lookup returns CDR1 MGHRA and CDR2 YSYEKL. As DNA, the CDR3 is TGCGCCAGCAGCCCCAACAGGGACTCTGGGGCCAACGTCCTGACTTTC. Translated, it gives CASSPNRDSGANVLTF.

In its sample, this clonotype was seen many times. The J gene is TRBJ1-6, the V gene TRBV9, with unresolved D. Germline assignment: CDR1 SGDLS and CDR2 YYNGEE. V was pared by 0 bases and J by 6 bases, with 13 bases between. The length of the CDR3 is 16 residues. The CDR3 nucleotides read TGTGCCAGCAGCGTAGAGGGTACATCGGCTAATTCACCCCTCCACTTT. Translation gives CASSVEGTSANSPLHF.

There are a few counts of this clonotype. This rearrangement joins TRBV7-8 to TRBJ2-7, with 7 bases lining up with TRBD2. The CDR3 consists of 13 residues. In germline, CDR1 is SGHVS, CDR2 FQNEAQ. Trimming at V came to 5 bases and at J to 3 bases, leaving 4 bases not matched to a gene. The DNA for the CDR3 is TGTGCCAGCAGCACTGGGGGGGGCTACGAGCAGTACGTC. Residues: CASSTGGGYEQYV.

The rearrangement links TRBV2 to TRBJ1-2; 8 bases are a match to TRBD1. Germline CDR1 is SNHLY and CDR2 is FYNNEI. The CDR3 totals 18 residues. Trimming at V came to 7 bases and at J to 3 bases, leaving 19 bases not matched to a gene. This CDR3 is CASNYRDRPIRAYYGYTF. CDR3 DNA: TGTGCCAGCAACTACCGGGACAGGCCGATTAGGGCTTACTATGGCTACACCTTC.

This clonotype was counted at least ten times. J is TRBJ2-7 and V is TRBV15, with TRBD2 identical over 7 bases. Germline V gene sequence: CDR1 LNHNV, CDR2 YYDKDF (reference sequence). The J segment lost 7 bases and the V segment lost 2 bases, leaving 5 bases of the junction unmatched. This CDR3 comprises 13 residues. CDR3 nucleotide sequence: TGTGCCACCAGCAGAACCGGGACTACTGAGCAGTACTTC. Encoded protein: CATSRTGTTEQYF. Using reference TRBV15 and TRBJ2-7 for the parts outside the CDR3, the full variable domain is DAMVIQNPRYQVTQFGKPVTLSCSQTLNHNVMYWYQQKSSQAPKLLFHYYDKDFNNEADTPDNFQSRRPNTSFCFLDIRSPGLGDTAMYLCATSRTGTTEQYFGPGTRLTVT.

This chain joins TRBV6-4 and TRBJ2-1; the match to TRBD2 covers 10 bases. Germline V gene lookup returns CDR1 MRHNA and CDR2 SNTAGT. The CDR3 length is 14 residues. Germline trimming cut 4 bases from V and 9 bases from J; bases unmatched to any gene: 6. CDR3 protein: CASSASGGASEQFF. For the CDR3, the DNA is TGTGCCAGCAGTGCCAGCGGGGGGGCCAGTGAGCAGTTCTTC.

This clonotype was found a few times. The V and J genes are TRBV9 and TRBJ2-3; 9 bases fit TRBD2. The CDR3 spans 15 residues. The germline V gene has CDR1 SGDLS and CDR2 YYNGEE. The junction had 12 bases not matched to a gene; V was cut back by 3 bases and J by 10 bases. The CDR3, as DNA: TGTGCCAGCAGCGCATCTGGGCGGGAGGGGGAGGCGCAGTATTTT. The encoded protein is CASSASGREGEAQYF. Full variable domain (remainder filled in from reference TRBV9 and TRBJ2-3): DSGVTQTPKHLITATGQRVTLRCSPRSGDLSVYWYQQSLDQGLQFLIQYYNGEERAKGNILERFSAQQFPDLHSELNLSSLELGDSALYFCASSASGREGEAQYFGPGTRLTVL.